The 2 T cell receptor beta chains in this list originate from one sample, sequenced in a study of CD8 T cells in ankylosing spondylitis. Using its own MiXCR run on the 5' RACE reads, TCRdb lists one record per CDR3 protein. The data show some 240,000 distinct CDR3 sequences, with over 15% seen just once and roughly 34% held by the top ten. The sample was blood, either unsorted or a sorted T cell fraction (not recorded which). Receptors originate from a male donor with ankylosing spondylitis or in good health (not recorded which).

The chain has TRBV12-3 or TRBV12-4 and TRBJ1-2, with TRBD1 identical over 12 bases. V shed 7 bases, J shed 7 bases, and the junction held 7 bases outside the gene matches. This CDR3 is 14 amino acids long. The DNA of the CDR3 is TGTGCCAGCACCCCGGGACAGGGGGCGATTGGCTACACCTTC. Its protein product is CASTPGQGAIGYTF.

This clonotype was found a few times. This chain uses TRBV12-3 or TRBV12-4 with TRBJ2-1, with D tentatively TRBD1 or TRBD2 (5 bases each). The V gene lost 2 bases and the J gene lost 5 bases, with 16 bases spanning the gap. There are 16 residues in the CDR3. The CDR3 region has the DNA TGTGCCAGCAGTTTATACCAGAATTTGGGGGACAATGAGCAGTTCTTC. Its translation: CASSLYQNLGDNEQFF.